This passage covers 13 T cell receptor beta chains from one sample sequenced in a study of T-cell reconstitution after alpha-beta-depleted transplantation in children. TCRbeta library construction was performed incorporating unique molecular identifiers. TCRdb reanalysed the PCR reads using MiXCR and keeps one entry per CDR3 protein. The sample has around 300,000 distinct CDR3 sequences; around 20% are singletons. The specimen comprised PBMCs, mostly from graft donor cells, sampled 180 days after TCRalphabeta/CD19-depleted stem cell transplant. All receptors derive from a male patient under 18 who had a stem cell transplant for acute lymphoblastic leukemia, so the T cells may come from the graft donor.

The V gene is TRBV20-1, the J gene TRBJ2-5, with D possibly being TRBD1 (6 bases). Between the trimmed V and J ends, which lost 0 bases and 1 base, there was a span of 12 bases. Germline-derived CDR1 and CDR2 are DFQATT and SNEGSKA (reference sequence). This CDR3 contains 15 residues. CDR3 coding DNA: TGCAGTGCTAGAGATTTTCGACAGGTCCAAGAGACCCAGTACTTC. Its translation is CSARDFRQVQETQYF.

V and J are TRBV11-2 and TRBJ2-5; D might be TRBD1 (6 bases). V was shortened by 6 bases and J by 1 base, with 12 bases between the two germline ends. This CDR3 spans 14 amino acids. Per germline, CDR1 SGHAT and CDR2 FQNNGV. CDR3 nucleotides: TGTGCCAGCAGTCACAGGGTATCCCAAGAGACCCAGTACTTC. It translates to CASSHRVSQETQYF.

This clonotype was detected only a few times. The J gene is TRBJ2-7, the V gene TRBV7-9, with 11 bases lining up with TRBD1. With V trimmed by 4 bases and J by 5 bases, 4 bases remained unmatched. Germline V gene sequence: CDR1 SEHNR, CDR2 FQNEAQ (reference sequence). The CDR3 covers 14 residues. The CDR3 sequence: CASSYLGQGDEQYF. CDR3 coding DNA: TGTGCCAGCAGCTACCTGGGACAGGGGGACGAGCAGTACTTC.

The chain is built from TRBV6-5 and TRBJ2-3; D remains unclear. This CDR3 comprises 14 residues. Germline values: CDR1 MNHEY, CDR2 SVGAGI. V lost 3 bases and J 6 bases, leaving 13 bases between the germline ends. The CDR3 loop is CASSYRAVKDTQYF. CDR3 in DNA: TGTGCCAGCAGTTATCGAGCAGTAAAGGATACGCAGTATTTT.

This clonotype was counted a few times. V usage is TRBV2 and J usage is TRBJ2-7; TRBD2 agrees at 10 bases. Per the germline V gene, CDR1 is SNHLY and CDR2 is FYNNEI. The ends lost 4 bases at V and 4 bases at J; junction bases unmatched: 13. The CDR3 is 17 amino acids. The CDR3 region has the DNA TGTGCCAGCAGTGTCACGCTCCCCCTAGCGGGGGTATACGAGCAGTACTTC. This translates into CASSVTLPLAGVYEQYF.

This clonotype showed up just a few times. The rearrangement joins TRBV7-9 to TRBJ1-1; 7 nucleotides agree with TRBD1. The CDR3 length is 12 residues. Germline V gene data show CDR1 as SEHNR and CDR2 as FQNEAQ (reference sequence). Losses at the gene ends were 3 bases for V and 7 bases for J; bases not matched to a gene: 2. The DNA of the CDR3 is TGTGCCAGCAGCTTCGGGGACAGTGAAGCTTTCTTT. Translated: CASSFGDSEAFF.

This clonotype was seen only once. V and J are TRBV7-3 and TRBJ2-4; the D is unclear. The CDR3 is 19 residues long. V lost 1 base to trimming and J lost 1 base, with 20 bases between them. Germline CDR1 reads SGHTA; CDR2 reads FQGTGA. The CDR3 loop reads CASSLKGSDLGPAKNIQYF. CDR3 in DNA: TGTGCCAGCAGCTTAAAAGGATCTGATCTAGGCCCCGCCAAAAACATTCAGTACTTC.

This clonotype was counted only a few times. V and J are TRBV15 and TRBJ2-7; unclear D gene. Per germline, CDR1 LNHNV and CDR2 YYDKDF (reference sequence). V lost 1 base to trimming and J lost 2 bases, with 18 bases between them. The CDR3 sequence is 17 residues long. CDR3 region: CATSRVRASGITYEQYF. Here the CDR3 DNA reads TGTGCCACCAGCAGAGTTCGGGCTAGTGGGATAACCTACGAGCAGTACTTC.

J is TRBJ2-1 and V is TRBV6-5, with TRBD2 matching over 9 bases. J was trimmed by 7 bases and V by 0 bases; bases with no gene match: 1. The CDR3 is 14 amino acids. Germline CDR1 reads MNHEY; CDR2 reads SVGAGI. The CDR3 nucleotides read TGTGCCAGCAGTTACTCAAGCGGGGGGAATGAGCAGTTCTTC. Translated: CASSYSSGGNEQFF.

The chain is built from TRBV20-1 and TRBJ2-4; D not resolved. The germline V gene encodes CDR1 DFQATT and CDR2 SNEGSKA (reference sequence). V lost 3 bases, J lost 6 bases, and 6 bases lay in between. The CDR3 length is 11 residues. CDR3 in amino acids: CSASKRNIQYF. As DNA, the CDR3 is TGCAGTGCTAGTAAGAGAAACATTCAGTACTTC.

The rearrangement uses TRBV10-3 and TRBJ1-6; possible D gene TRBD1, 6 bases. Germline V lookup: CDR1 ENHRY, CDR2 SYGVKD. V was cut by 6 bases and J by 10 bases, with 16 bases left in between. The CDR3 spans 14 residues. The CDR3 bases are TGTGCCATCAGGGGATCCGGGACACAGTCACCCCTCCACTTT. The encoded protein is CAIRGSGTQSPLHF.

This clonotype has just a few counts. CDR3 amino acids: CASSGSSGSNDEQFF. The CDR3 bases are TGTGCCAGCAGTGGCTCTAGCGGGAGTAATGATGAGCAGTTCTTC. The chain uses TRBV12-3 or TRBV12-4 and TRBJ2-1; TRBD2 matches 10 bases. CDR3 size: 15 residues. V was clipped by 5 bases and J by 8 bases; unmatched bases: 9.

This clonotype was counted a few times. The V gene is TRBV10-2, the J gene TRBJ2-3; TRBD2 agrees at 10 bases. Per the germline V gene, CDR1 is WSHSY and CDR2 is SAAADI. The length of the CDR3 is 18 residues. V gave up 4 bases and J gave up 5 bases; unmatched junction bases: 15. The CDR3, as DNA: TGCGCCAGCAGTGGAATCTTACGTAGGGGACTAGCGAAAGATACGCAGTATTTT. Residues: CASSGILRRGLAKDTQYF.